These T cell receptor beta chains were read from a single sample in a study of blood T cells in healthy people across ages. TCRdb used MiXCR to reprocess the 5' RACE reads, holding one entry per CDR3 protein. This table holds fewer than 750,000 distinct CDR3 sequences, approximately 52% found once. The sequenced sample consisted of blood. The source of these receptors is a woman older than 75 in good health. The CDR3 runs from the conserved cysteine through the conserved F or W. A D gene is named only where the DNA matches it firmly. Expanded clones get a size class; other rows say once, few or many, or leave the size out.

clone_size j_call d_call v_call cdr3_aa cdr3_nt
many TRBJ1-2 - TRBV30 CAWTRARNYGYTF TGTGCCTGGACACGAGCTCGTAACTATGGCTACACCTTC
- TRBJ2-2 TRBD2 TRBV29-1 CSVWVSGSGELFF TGCAGCGTTTGGGTCAGCGGGAGCGGGGAGCTGTTTTTT
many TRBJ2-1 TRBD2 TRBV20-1 CSALAGGAYNEQFF TGCAGTGCCTTAGCGGGGGGGGCCTACAATGAGCAGTTCTTC
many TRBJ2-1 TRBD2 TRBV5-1 CASSLESGRIGEQFF TGCGCCAGCAGCTTGGAAAGCGGGAGGATAGGAGAGCAGTTCTTC
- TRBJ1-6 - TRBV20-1 CSARDPGSGSSYNSPLHF TGCAGTGCTAGAGACCCAGGGTCAGGGAGCTCCTATAATTCACCCCTCCACTTT
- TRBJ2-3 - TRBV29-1 CSVLESGNTQYF TGCAGCGTTCTAGAGTCCGGGAATACGCAGTATTTT
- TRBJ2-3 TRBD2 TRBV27 CVSSSTRAGGTDTQYF TGTGTCAGCAGTTCAACCCGAGCGGGGGGCACAGATACGCAGTATTTT
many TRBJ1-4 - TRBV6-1 CASSARVVEKLFF TGTGCCAGCAGCGCCCGGGTTGTTGAAAAACTGTTTTTT
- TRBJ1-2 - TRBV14 CASSQLGQPSLYGYTF TGTGCCAGCAGCCAACTCGGTCAGCCGAGTCTATATGGCTACACCTTC
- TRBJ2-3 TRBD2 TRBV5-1 CASSFQGLAGPTDTQYF TGCGCCAGCAGCTTCCAGGGACTAGCGGGACCCACAGATACGCAGTATTTT
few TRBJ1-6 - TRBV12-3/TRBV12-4 CASTGQLLNSPLHF TGTGCCAGCACCGGACAGCTCCTCAATTCACCCCTCCACTTT
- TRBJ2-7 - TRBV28 CASSLRSVTGTGEQYF TGTGCCAGCAGTTTGAGATCGGTTACAGGCACTGGAGAGCAGTACTTC
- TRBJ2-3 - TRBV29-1 CSVEKGESTDTRYF TGCAGCGTTGAAAAGGGGGAAAGCACAGATACGCGGTATTTT
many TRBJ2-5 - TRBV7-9 CASSLPFRETQYF TGTGCCAGCAGCTTGCCGTTTAGGGAGACCCAGTACTTC
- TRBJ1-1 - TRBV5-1 CASSFLSPSNTEAFF TGCGCCAGCAGCTTCTTATCCCCATCGAACACTGAAGCTTTCTTT
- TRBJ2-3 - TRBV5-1 CASSLSGGPDTQYF TGCGCCAGCAGCTTGTCCGGGGGTCCCGATACGCAGTATTTT
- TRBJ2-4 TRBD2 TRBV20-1 CSARDLGALAGALLAKNIQYF TGCAGTGCTAGAGACTTAGGTGCACTAGCGGGGGCGCTACTAGCCAAAAACATTCAGTACTTC
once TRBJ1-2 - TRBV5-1 CASRGGGEDYGYTF TGCGCCAGCCGGGGTGGAGGGGAAGACTATGGCTACACCTTC
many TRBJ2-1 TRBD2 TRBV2 CASRRLAGYNEQFF TGTGCCAGCAGAAGACTAGCGGGGTACAATGAGCAGTTCTTC
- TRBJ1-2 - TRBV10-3 CAISEPSDTYDYTF TGTGCCATCAGTGAGCCGTCAGACACCTATGACTACACCTTC
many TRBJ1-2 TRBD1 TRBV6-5 CASSYSRGTGNPWAGYTF TGTGCCAGCAGTTACTCGCGTGGGACAGGGAATCCCTGGGCTGGCTACACCTTC
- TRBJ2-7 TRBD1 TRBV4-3 CASSQDVGTVLYEQYF TGCGCCAGCAGCCAAGATGTTGGGACAGTACTCTACGAGCAGTACTTC
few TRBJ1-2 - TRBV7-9 CSSSTGLYGYTF TGTTCCAGCAGCACGGGTCTTTATGGCTACACCTTC
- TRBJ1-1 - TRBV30 CAWTRDTEHSEAFF TGTGCCTGGACCAGGGACACAGAACACTCTGAAGCTTTCTTT
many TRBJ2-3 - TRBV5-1 CASSLRQAGDTQYF TGCGCCAGCAGCTTGAGGCAGGCGGGGGATACGCAGTATTTT
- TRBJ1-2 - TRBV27 CASSSAGGGESVSGYTF TGTGCCAGCAGTTCCGCGGGGGGGGGCGAATCGGTCTCTGGCTACACCTTC
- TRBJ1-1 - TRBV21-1 CASSKMDDRDRVFMNTEAFF TGTGCCAGCAGCAAAATGGATGACCGGGACAGGGTGTTTATGAACACTGAAGCTTTCTTT
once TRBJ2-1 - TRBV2 CASSEFHEQFF TGTGCCAGCAGTGAATTCCATGAGCAGTTCTTC
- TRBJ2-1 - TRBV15 CATSSLRGGEQFF TGTGCCACCAGCAGCCTCAGGGGTGGTGAGCAGTTCTTC
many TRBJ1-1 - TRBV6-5 CASSYRDSPEAFF TGTGCCAGCAGTTACCGAGACAGCCCTGAAGCTTTCTTT
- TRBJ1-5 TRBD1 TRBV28 CASSHDRELQPQHF TGTGCCAGCAGTCACGACAGGGAGCTACAGCCCCAGCATTTT